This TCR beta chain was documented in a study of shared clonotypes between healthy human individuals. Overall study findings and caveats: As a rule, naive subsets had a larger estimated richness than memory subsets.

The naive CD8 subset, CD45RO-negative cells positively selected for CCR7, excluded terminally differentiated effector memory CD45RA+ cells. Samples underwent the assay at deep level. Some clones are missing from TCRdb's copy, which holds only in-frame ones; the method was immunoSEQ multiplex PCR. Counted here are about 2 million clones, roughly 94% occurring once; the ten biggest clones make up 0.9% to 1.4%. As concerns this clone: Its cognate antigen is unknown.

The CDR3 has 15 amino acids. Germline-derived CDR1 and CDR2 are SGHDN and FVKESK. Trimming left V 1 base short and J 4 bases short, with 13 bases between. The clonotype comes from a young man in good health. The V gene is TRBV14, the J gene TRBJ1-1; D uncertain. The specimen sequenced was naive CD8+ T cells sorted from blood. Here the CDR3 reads CASSQVNWAGTEAFF. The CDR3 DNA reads TGTGCCAGCAGCCAAGTAAACTGGGCTGGCACTGAAGCTTTCTTT. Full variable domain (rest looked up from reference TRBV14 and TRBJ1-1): EAGVTQFPSHSVIEKGQTVTLRCDPISGHDNLYWYRRVMGKEIKFLLHFVKESKQDESGMPNNRFLAERTGGTYSTLKVQPAELEDSGVYFCASSQVNWAGTEAFFGQGTRLTVV.